This TCR beta chain was obtained from a study of blood T cells in healthy people across ages. Turning to the study itself: When template switching was applied, about one barcoded beta molecule was captured per two T cells.

It was with a sample-barcoded 5' primer and a J-beta primer mix that a second PCR of roughly 7 to 12 cycles was run. Each TCR beta cDNA got a 12-nucleotide random molecular identifier. Paired-end reads containing CDR3 totaled no fewer than 3 million for each sample. TCRdb fed the 5' RACE reads into MiXCR, producing one record per CDR3 protein. The sample lists about 1,600,000 distinct CDR3 sequences, around 39% seen once, with 7.9% in the top ten. V dropped 6 bases and J dropped 2 bases, with 11 bases sitting between them. Germline values: CDR1 MDHEN, CDR2 SYDVKM. This CDR3 has 14 residues. This clonotype has ten or more counts.

The sequence came from a woman under 30 in good health. This chain joins TRBV28 and TRBJ2-4, with no clear D. The specimen sequenced was blood. This CDR3 reads CASSPPQSKNIQYF. The CDR3 DNA follows: TGTGCCAGCAGCCCTCCTCAGTCCAAAAACATTCAGTACTTC.